A selection of T cell receptor beta chains follows, all from one sample in a study of T cell responses to AZD1222 COVID-19 vaccine. Produced via immunoSEQ multiplex PCR; TCRdb's table is partial and in-frame only. This sample yields 140,000 to 150,000 clones, of which over 90% are seen a single time; approximately 4.9% belongs to the top ten. The material was peripheral blood, obtained on day 0 of AZD1222 vaccination. The source of these receptors is an adult in good health. Each CDR3 is given with its conserved first and last residue. D genes are given only for firm matches. Only part of the rows carry a size: once, few, many, or a class if the clone is expanded.

D	J	V	size	CDR3	DNA
TRBD1	TRBJ1-1	TRBV7-6	-	CASSSGQLLHTEAFF	TGTGCCAGCAGCTCGGGACAGCTGCTACACACTGAAGCTTTCTTT
-	TRBJ2-3	TRBV10-1	once	CASSESRITQYF	TGCGCCAGCAGTGAGTCCAGGATTACGCAGTATTTT
TRBD1	TRBJ2-7	TRBV30	-	CAWSIDRGPYEQYF	TGTGCCTGGAGCATCGACAGGGGGCCCTACGAGCAGTACTTC
-	TRBJ1-3	TRBV29-1	-	CSVLTGNTIYF	TGCAGCGTCCTGACGGGAAACACCATATATTTT
-	TRBJ2-1	TRBV21-1	-	CASSKTGTHTYNEQFF	TGTGCCAGCAGCAAAACCGGGACTCATACCTACAATGAGCAGTTCTTC
-	TRBJ1-5	TRBV7-9	few	CASSNTSIGADQPQHF	TGTGCCAGCAGCAACACTAGCATAGGGGCCGATCAGCCCCAGCATTTT
-	TRBJ2-3	TRBV19	-	CASAPYRADTQYF	TGTGCCAGCGCCCCTTACAGGGCAGATACGCAGTATTTT
-	TRBJ2-7	TRBV15	-	CATSRSLSGHYEQYF	TGTGCCACCAGCAGATCTTTGTCGGGACACTACGAGCAGTACTTC
TRBD1	TRBJ2-1	TRBV7-9	-	CASSLRDRGNYNEQFF	TGTGCCAGCAGCTTACGGGACAGGGGTAACTACAATGAGCAGTTCTTC
-	TRBJ1-4	TRBV3-1/TRBV3-2	-	CASSQDTEKLFF	TGTGCCAGCAGCCAAGATACGGAAAAACTGTTTTTT
TRBD2	TRBJ2-3	TRBV5-1	-	CASSLSSSGRGTQYF	TGCGCCAGCAGCTTGAGTTCTAGCGGGAGAGGGACGCAGTATTTT
TRBD1	TRBJ2-1	TRBV5-1	-	CASSAGTGGTSSYNEQFF	TGCGCCAGCAGCGCGGGTACAGGGGGTACGAGCTCCTACAATGAGCAGTTCTTC
TRBD2	TRBJ2-7	TRBV11-2	-	CASSYSGSEYEQYF	TGTGCCAGCAGTTATAGCGGGAGTGAGTACGAGCAGTACTTC
-	TRBJ1-4	TRBV6-5	-	CASSIWINEKLFF	TGTGCCAGCAGTATCTGGATAAATGAAAAACTGTTTTTT
-	TRBJ1-1	TRBV7-9	-	CASSRPVGTTEAFF	TGTGCCAGCAGCCGTCCGGTAGGTACAACTGAAGCTTTCTTT
-	TRBJ2-5	TRBV14	once	CASSLLGGQYQETQYF	TGTGCCAGCAGCCTTCTGGGCGGCCAGTACCAAGAGACCCAGTACTTC
TRBD2	TRBJ2-2	TRBV19	-	CASTILAGVRSTGELFF	TGTGCCAGTACCATACTAGCGGGAGTGCGAAGCACCGGGGAGCTGTTTTTT
TRBD1	TRBJ1-1	TRBV4-1	-	CASSQDRSRTGVGQPEAFF	TGCGCCAGCAGCCAAGATAGGTCCCGGACAGGAGTGGGCCAGCCTGAAGCTTTCTTT
-	TRBJ2-7	TRBV12-5	-	CASGSGQTYEQYF	TGTGCTAGTGGCTCCGGACAGACCTACGAGCAGTACTTC
-	TRBJ2-2	TRBV7-8	-	CASSPGRDPPGELFF	TGTGCCAGCAGCCCCGGCCGGGACCCACCCGGGGAGCTGTTTTTT
-	TRBJ2-5	TRBV5-4	-	CASSFELGETQYF	TGTGCCAGCAGCTTTGAACTAGGAGAGACCCAGTACTTC
TRBD2	TRBJ2-1	TRBV6-6	-	CASSFGLAYNEQFF	TGTGCCAGCAGTTTCGGACTAGCGTACAATGAGCAGTTCTTC
TRBD2	TRBJ2-7	TRBV7-7	-	CASSPGLAGANEQYF	TGTGCCAGCAGCCCAGGACTAGCGGGAGCCAACGAGCAGTACTTC
-	TRBJ2-3	TRBV6-2/TRBV6-3	-	CASSYPHTDTQYF	TGTGCCAGCAGTTACCCTCACACAGATACGCAGTATTTT
TRBD1	TRBJ2-3	TRBV28	-	CASSPRQGSLDTQYF	TGTGCCAGCAGCCCTCGACAGGGTTCACTAGATACGCAGTATTTT
-	TRBJ1-6	TRBV29-1	-	CSVDKDSSYNSPLHF	TGCAGCGTTGATAAGGACAGCTCCTATAATTCACCCCTCCACTTT
TRBD1	TRBJ1-1	TRBV9	-	CASSEGTGRITEAFF	TGTGCCAGCAGCGAAGGGACAGGTAGAATAACTGAAGCTTTCTTT
-	TRBJ2-5	TRBV6-5	once	CASSYSRQRETQYF	TGTGCCAGCAGTTACTCGAGGCAAAGAGAGACCCAGTACTTC
TRBD2	TRBJ2-3	TRBV7-6	-	CASSTGTSGSIDTQYF	TGTGCCAGCAGCACGGGGACTAGCGGGAGTATAGATACGCAGTATTTT
TRBD1	TRBJ1-1	TRBV7-9	-	CASSLDRATEAFF	TGTGCCAGCAGTTTGGACAGGGCCACTGAAGCTTTCTTT
-	TRBJ2-7	TRBV3-1/TRBV3-2	-	CASSQEVQVGPYEQYF	TGTGCCAGCAGCCAAGAAGTACAGGTGGGTCCCTACGAGCAGTACTTC
-	TRBJ1-3	TRBV24-1	-	CATSDLHGNTIYF	TGTGCCACCAGTGATTTACATGGAAACACCATATATTTT
TRBD1	TRBJ2-1	TRBV19	once	CASSIGTGGNEQFF	TGTGCCAGTAGTATAGGGACAGGGGGCAATGAGCAGTTCTTC
-	TRBJ1-3	TRBV5-1	-	CASSLGASGLGNTIYF	TGCGCCAGCAGCTTGGGCGCCTCGGGATTAGGAAACACCATATATTTT
-	TRBJ2-3	TRBV30	-	CAWEVALTDTQYF	TGTGCCTGGGAGGTTGCACTCACAGATACGCAGTATTTT
-	TRBJ2-7	TRBV11-2	few	CASSLWGRDKPYEQYF	TGTGCCAGCAGCCTATGGGGTCGGGACAAGCCCTACGAGCAGTACTTC
TRBD2	TRBJ2-6	TRBV5-4	once	CASSLAFWEGGGANVLTF	TGTGCCAGCAGCTTGGCCTTTTGGGAGGGAGGTGGGGCCAACGTCCTGACTTTC
-	TRBJ1-2	TRBV28	-	CASSSPNGEGNYGYTF	TGTGCCAGCAGTTCCCCCAATGGGGAGGGAAACTATGGCTACACCTTC
-	TRBJ1-1	TRBV5-5	-	CASSLLGENTEAFF	TGTGCCAGCAGCTTGCTGGGGGAGAACACTGAAGCTTTCTTT
-	TRBJ1-1	TRBV10-3	-	CAITRGGDTEAFF	TGTGCCATCACGAGGGGAGGAGACACTGAAGCTTTCTTT
-	TRBJ2-3	TRBV2	-	CASRWGQAENTDTQYF	TGTGCCAGCAGGTGGGGTCAAGCGGAAAACACAGATACGCAGTATTTT
TRBD2	TRBJ2-3	TRBV27	-	CASSLELAGGGTDTQYF	TGTGCCAGCAGTTTAGAGTTAGCGGGAGGTGGGACAGATACGCAGTATTTT
-	TRBJ1-2	TRBV4-2	-	CASSHHPGTQTDYGYTF	TGTGCCAGCAGCCACCACCCCGGGACCCAGACTGACTATGGCTACACCTTC